Below, one T cell receptor (beta chain) is given with its context. Clones were read by immunoSEQ multiplex PCR, and TCRdb kept only the in-frame ones, dropping some. The top ten clones hold around 6.8% of a sample with 390,000 or so clones, approximately 90% of them seen once. This sample stems from a study of control samples from healthy donors and cancer patients. This TCR was recovered from a man aged 35 to 55 with head and neck cancer. What was sequenced was PBMCs.

In DNA form, the CDR3 reads TGCGCCAGCAGTGACCCTAGGGGGCTCGGGACCGGGGAGCTGTTTTTT. Residues: CASSDPRGLGTGELFF. The chain links TRBV10-1 to TRBJ2-2; the match to TRBD1 covers 7 bases. CDR3 length: 16 residues. CDR1 is WNHNN, CDR2 SYGVQD, per germline (reference sequence). V lost 3 bases, J lost 5 bases, and 9 bases stayed unmatched.